The present entry profiles one T cell receptor beta chain with its context. The sample belongs to a study of siplizumab effects on memory and regulatory T cells. Between the trimmed V and J ends, which lost 8 bases and 1 base, there was a span of 14 bases. The CDR3 is 15 amino acids. Germline CDR1 is MNHNS and CDR2 is SASEGT. The method was immunoSEQ multiplex PCR; TCRdb's version includes in-frame clones alone and lacks a portion of them. The table shows some 99,000 clones, with about 91% occurring only once. The gene calls are TRBV6-1 and TRBJ2-2, with TRBD1 as a possible D gene (6 bases). The TCR sequence derives from a human donor in good health. Sequencing was done on a sample of Tregs sorted from blood. CDR3 bases: TGTGCCAGCGGGGGCCCGTGGGTGAACACCGGGGAGCTGTTTTTT. As protein: CASGGPWVNTGELFF.